This T cell receptor (beta chain) was recorded in a study of cytomegalovirus exposure and HLA in healthy donors. Study-wide results and caveats: A later analysis, which compared TCR beta chains of equal frequency, found the HLA-associated ones more clonally expanded. Presence/absence analyses took donor sequencing depth as roughly uniform. In a later analysis, HLA-C alleles had the fewest associated TCRs, DRB1 alleles the most. In a later analysis, a missense DCLRE1C variant was linked to TCR beta V- and J-gene trimming.

The CDR3 totals 15 residues. With V trimmed by 5 bases and J by 5 bases, 8 bases remained unmatched. The germline V gene has CDR1 LNHDA and CDR2 SQIVND (reference sequence). This clone was detected only a few times. Its target is not known. Amplification used 60 Vbeta primers and 13 Jbeta primers. The table came from immunoSEQ multiplex PCR; TCRdb's copy has only in-frame clones and leaves some out. The sample consists of 100,000 to 150,000 clones, less than 80% of them appearing once. The sequenced sample was PBMCs. The source of this sequence is a man aged 25 to 40 in good health and CMV-seronegative. The chain carries TRBV19 and TRBJ1-5; 8 positions match TRBD1. The CDR3 DNA sequence: TGTGCCAGTAGTCCCGCAGGGGGCCAATATCAGCCCCAGCATTTT. Translated: CASSPAGGQYQPQHF.